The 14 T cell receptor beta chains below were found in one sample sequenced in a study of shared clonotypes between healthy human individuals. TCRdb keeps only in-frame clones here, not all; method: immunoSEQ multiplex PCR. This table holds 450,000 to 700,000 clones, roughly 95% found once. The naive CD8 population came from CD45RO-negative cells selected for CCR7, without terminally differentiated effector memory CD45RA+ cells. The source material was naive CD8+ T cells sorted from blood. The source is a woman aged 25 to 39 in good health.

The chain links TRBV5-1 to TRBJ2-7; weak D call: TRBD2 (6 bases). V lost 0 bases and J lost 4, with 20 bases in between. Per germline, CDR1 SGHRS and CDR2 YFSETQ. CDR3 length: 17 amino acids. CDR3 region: CASSLEGQPGRPYEQYF. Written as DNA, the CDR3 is TGCGCCAGCAGCTTGGAAGGTCAGCCGGGGAGGCCGTACGAGCAGTACTTC.

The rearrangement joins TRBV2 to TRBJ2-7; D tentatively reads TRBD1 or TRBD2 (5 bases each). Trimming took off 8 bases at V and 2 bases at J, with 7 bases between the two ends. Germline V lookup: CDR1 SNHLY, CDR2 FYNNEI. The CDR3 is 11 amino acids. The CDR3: CASEGTYEQYF. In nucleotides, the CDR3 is TGTGCCAGCGAGGGGACCTACGAGCAGTACTTC. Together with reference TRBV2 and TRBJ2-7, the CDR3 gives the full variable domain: EPEVTQTPSHQVTQMGQEVILRCVPISNHLYFYWYRQILGQKVEFLVSFYNNEISEKSEIFDDQFSVERPDGSNFTLKIRSTKLEDSAMYFCASEGTYEQYFGPGTRLTVT.

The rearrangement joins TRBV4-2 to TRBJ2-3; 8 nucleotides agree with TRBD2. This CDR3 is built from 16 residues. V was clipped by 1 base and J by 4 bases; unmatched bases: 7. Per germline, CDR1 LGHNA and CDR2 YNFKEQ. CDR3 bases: TGTGCCAGCAGCCAAGTGGCACTAGCGGAGGCAGATACGCAGTATTTT. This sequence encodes CASSQVALAEADTQYF.

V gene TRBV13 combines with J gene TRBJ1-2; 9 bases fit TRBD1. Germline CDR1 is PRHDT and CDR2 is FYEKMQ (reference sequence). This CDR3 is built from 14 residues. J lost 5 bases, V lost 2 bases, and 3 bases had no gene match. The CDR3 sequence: CASSLRDRGYGYTF. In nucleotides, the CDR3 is TGTGCCAGCAGCTTACGAGACAGGGGGTATGGCTACACCTTC.

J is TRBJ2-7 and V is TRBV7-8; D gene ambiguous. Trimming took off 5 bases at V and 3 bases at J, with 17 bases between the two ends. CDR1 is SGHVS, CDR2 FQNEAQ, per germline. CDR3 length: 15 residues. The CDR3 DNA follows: TGTGCCAGCAGCCCCCCCGGGCTTTTGAGCTACGAGCAGTACTTC. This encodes CASSPPGLLSYEQYF.

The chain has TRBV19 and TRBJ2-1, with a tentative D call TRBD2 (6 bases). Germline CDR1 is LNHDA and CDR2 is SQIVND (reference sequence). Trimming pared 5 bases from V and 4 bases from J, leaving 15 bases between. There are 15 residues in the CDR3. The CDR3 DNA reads TGTGCCAGTAGTGCCTTTCTAGCGCTATACAATGAGCAGTTCTTC. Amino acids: CASSAFLALYNEQFF.

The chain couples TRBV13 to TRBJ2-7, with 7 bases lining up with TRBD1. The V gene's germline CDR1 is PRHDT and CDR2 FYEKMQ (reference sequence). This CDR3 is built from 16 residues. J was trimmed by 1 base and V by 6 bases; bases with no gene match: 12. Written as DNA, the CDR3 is TGTGCCAGCAGTCGCGCCTCGACAGGGTTATCCTACGAGCAGTACTTC. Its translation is CASSRASTGLSYEQYF.

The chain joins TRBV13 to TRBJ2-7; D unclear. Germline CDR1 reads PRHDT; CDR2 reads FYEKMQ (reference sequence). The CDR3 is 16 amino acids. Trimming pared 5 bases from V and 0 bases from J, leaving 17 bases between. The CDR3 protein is CASSRDGLTNSYEQYF. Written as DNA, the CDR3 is TGTGCCAGCAGCCGAGACGGGCTAACCAACTCCTACGAGCAGTACTTC. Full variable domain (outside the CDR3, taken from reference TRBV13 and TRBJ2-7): AAGVIQSPRHLIKEKRETATLKCYPIPRHDTVYWYQQGPGQDPQFLISFYEKMQSDKGSIPDRFSAQQFSDYHSELNMSSLELGDSALYFCASSRDGLTNSYEQYFGPGTRLTVT.

The CDR3: CASSLTSGSSYNEQFF. For the CDR3, the DNA is TGTGCCAGCAGTTTAACTAGCGGGAGCTCCTACAATGAGCAGTTCTTC. V and J are TRBV27 and TRBJ2-1; 11 bases align to TRBD2. Germline V lookup: CDR1 MNHEY, CDR2 SMNVEV (reference sequence). This CDR3 contains 16 residues. The V gene end was trimmed by 2 bases and the J gene end by 0 bases; junction bases not matched to a gene: 0.

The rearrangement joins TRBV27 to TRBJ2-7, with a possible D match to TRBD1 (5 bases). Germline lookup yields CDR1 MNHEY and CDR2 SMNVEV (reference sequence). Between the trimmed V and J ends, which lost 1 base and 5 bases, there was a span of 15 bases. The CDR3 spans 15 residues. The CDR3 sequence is CASSLWGRERDEQYF. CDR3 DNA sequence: TGTGCCAGCAGTTTATGGGGCAGGGAACGGGACGAGCAGTACTTC.

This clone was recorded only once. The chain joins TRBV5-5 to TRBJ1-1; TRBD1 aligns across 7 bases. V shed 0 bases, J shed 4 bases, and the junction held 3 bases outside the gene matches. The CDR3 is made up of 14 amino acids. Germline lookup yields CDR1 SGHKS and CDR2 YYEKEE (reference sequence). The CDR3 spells CASSLGQGGTEAFF. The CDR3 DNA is TGTGCCAGCAGCTTGGGTCAGGGGGGCACTGAAGCTTTCTTT.

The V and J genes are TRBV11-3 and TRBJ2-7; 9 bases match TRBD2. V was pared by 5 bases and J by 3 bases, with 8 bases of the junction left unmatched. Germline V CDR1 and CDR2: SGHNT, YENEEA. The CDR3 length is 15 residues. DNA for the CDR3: TGTGCCAGCAGCCCCCCTAGCGGGGCCGTCTACGAGCAGTACTTC. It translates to CASSPPSGAVYEQYF.

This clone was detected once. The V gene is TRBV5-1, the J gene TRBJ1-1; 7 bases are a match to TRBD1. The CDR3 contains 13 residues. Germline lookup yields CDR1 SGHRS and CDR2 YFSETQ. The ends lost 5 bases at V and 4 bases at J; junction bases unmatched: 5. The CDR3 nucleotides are TGCGCCAGCAGGGACTCAGGGGGCACTGAAGCTTTCTTT. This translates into CASRDSGGTEAFF.

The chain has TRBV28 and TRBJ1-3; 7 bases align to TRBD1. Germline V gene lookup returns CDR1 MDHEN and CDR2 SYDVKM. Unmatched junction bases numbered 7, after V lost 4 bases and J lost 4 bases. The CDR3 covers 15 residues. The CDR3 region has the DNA TGTGCCAGCAGTTCCGACAGGGTATCAGGAAACACCATATATTTT. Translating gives CASSSDRVSGNTIYF.